This record concerns one T cell receptor beta chain sequence. Its cognate antigen is unknown. The sample comes from a study of cytomegalovirus exposure and HLA in healthy donors. Overall study findings and caveats: Researchers reported in a later analysis that a missense DCLRE1C variant was tied to TCR beta V- and J-gene trimming.

PCR amplification relied on 60 Vbeta primers (plus 13 Jbeta primers). Assay used: immunoSEQ multiplex PCR; TCRdb lists only in-frame clones, some missing. The sample yields fewer than 90,000 clones, about 80% seen once. The CDR3 extends over 11 amino acids. With 2 bases removed from V and 6 bases from J, the gap between germline ends came to 8 bases. CDR1 is GTSNPN, CDR2 SVGIG, per germline (reference sequence). The clonotype comes from a young man in good health and CMV-seropositive. Material for sequencing was PBMCs. The chain employs TRBV30 and TRBJ2-7; D gene uncertain. As DNA, the CDR3 is TGTGCCTGGAGTCAACGGGTCGAGCAGTACTTC. Translation gives CAWSQRVEQYF.